The 25 T cell receptor beta chains below were found in one sample sequenced in a study of CD8+ T cells in alopecia areata. Treatment of the sample: oral pan-JAK inhibitor, 5-10 mg twice daily. RNA was extracted and reverse transcribed into cDNA as the sequencing template. Sequencing was performed with immunoSEQ multiplex PCR; in TCRdb, only in-frame clones are kept and a portion is missing. Among approximately 210,000 clones listed, 66% were seen once. The sequencing used CD4+ T cells sorted from blood, collected at approximately week 45, from a patient treated with tofacitinib. The receptors were gathered from a human donor with alopecia areata.

The J gene is TRBJ2-5, the V gene TRBV18; D remains unclear. The germline CDR1 and CDR2 sequences are KGHSH and LQKENI. Between the trimmed V and J ends, which lost 1 base and 1 base, there was a span of 7 bases. The CDR3 is 14 amino acids. Here the CDR3 reads CASSPRRSQETQYF. DNA for the CDR3: TGTGCCAGCTCACCACGGCGGTCCCAAGAGACCCAGTACTTC. Drawing the rest from reference TRBV18 and TRBJ2-5, the complete variable domain is NAGVMQNPRHLVRRRGQEARLRCSPMKGHSHVYWYRQLPEEGLKFMVYLQKENIIDESGMPKERFSAEFPKEGPSILRIQQVVRGDSAAYFCASSPRRSQETQYFGPGTRLLVL.

V and J are TRBV2 and TRBJ1-1; D may be TRBD1 (6 bases). In germline, CDR1 is SNHLY, CDR2 FYNNEI. The CDR3 spans 13 residues. Trimming took 2 bases from V and 10 from J, leaving 14 bases between them. CDR3 DNA: TGTGCCAGCAGTGAAACCCCCCAGGGGAGAGCTTTCTTT. This gives the protein CASSETPQGRAFF.

This clone has just a few counts. This chain joins TRBV29-1 and TRBJ1-2; no firm D call. V gave up 6 bases and J gave up 0 bases, with 11 bases separating them. CDR1 is SQVTM and CDR2 is ANQGSEA in the germline V gene. CDR3 length: 13 residues. The CDR3 spells CSVAQVANYGYTF. CDR3 DNA sequence: TGCAGCGTAGCTCAGGTCGCTAACTATGGCTACACCTTC.

This clone was seen a handful of times. The chain combines TRBV30 with TRBJ2-7; 7 bases are shared with TRBD2. From germline, CDR1 is GTSNPN and CDR2 SVGIG (reference sequence). V shed 2 bases and J 6 bases; nucleotides not matched to a gene: 1. The CDR3 has 11 amino acids. DNA for the CDR3: TGTGCCTGGAGTCAGCGGGGCGAGCAGTACTTC. The encoded protein is CAWSQRGEQYF.

V and J are TRBV30 and TRBJ1-2; possibly TRBD1 for D (5 bases). The germline V gene encodes CDR1 GTSNPN and CDR2 SVGIG (reference sequence). The CDR3 loop spans 15 amino acids. The ends were cut back, 1 base at V and 0 bases at J, with 12 bases in the middle. The CDR3 sequence: CAWSAGTSANYGYTF. The DNA for the CDR3 is TGTGCCTGGAGTGCCGGGACGTCAGCTAACTATGGCTACACCTTC.

The CDR3 reads CASSWTGESDTQYF. As DNA, the CDR3 is TGTGCCAGCAGCTGGACAGGAGAATCAGATACGCAGTATTTT. The chain carries TRBV13 and TRBJ2-3; 7 nucleotides match TRBD1. The V gene end was trimmed by 4 bases and the J gene end by 4 bases; junction bases not matched to a gene: 5. The CDR3 covers 14 residues. Germline values: CDR1 PRHDT, CDR2 FYEKMQ (reference sequence).

CDR3 sequence reads: CSAASGHPNEKLFF. DNA for the CDR3: TGCAGCGCTGCCAGCGGACATCCTAATGAAAAACTGTTTTTT. V is TRBV29-1 and J is TRBJ1-4, with TRBD1 as a possible D gene (5 bases). The CDR3 loop spans 14 amino acids. From germline, CDR1 is SQVTM and CDR2 ANQGSEA. The ends were cut back, 7 bases at V and 3 bases at J, with 15 bases in the middle.

V gene TRBV30 combines with J gene TRBJ1-5; D is unresolved. Trimming cost V 2 bases and J 5 bases, with 19 bases left between them. CDR1 is GTSNPN and CDR2 is SVGIG in the germline V gene (reference sequence). The CDR3 consists of 16 residues. CDR3 protein: CAWSPPRPGRDQPQHF. The CDR3 DNA is TGTGCCTGGAGTCCTCCACGACCTGGGCGGGATCAGCCCCAGCATTTT.

There are a few counts of this clone. CDR3 sequence: CASSFFGASLSYNEQFF. In DNA, the CDR3 is TGTGCCAGCAGCTTTTTTGGGGCTAGCCTCAGCTACAATGAGCAGTTCTTC. The chain uses TRBV5-6 and TRBJ2-1; D tentatively fits TRBD1 or TRBD2 (5 bases each). The CDR3 length is 17 residues. Deletions cut 2 bases from V and 3 bases from J, with 18 bases between. The V gene's germline CDR1 is SGHDT and CDR2 YYEEEE.

There are a few counts of this clone. The chain recombines TRBV28 with TRBJ1-2, with 11 positions matching TRBD1. The CDR3 runs 15 residues. From germline, CDR1 is MDHEN and CDR2 SYDVKM. After removal of 10 bases from V and 5 bases from J, the junction contained 12 bases not matched to a gene. This chain's CDR3 is CATTGQGVLVYGYTF. CDR3 in DNA: TGTGCCACCACGGGACAGGGGGTGTTGGTGTATGGCTACACCTTC.

This sequence joins TRBV6-5 and TRBJ1-4, with 10 bases fitting TRBD1. Unmatched junction bases numbered 5, after V lost 4 bases and J lost 6 bases. The CDR3 runs 15 residues. Germline loops: CDR1 MNHEY, CDR2 SVGAGI. DNA of the CDR3: TGTGCCAGCAGTTTCGGGGGGACAGGGGATGAAAAACTGTTTTTT. Amino acid sequence: CASSFGGTGDEKLFF.

The CDR3: CASSLVGIANTGELFF. Here the CDR3 DNA reads TGTGCCAGCAGCTTGGTCGGGATCGCGAACACCGGGGAGCTGTTTTTT. J is TRBJ2-2 and V is TRBV5-6; possible D gene TRBD2, 5 bases. Germline-derived CDR1 and CDR2 are SGHDT and YYEEEE. V lost 0 bases and J 0 bases, leaving 9 bases between the germline ends. CDR3 length: 16 residues.

This chain joins TRBV7-3 and TRBJ2-6; no reliable D call. The V gene lost 2 bases and the J gene lost 0 bases, with 5 bases spanning the gap. Looked up from germline, CDR1 is SGHTA and CDR2 is FQGTGA. The CDR3 length is 15 residues. Here the CDR3 DNA reads TGTGCCAGCAGCTTATCCGGCTCTGGGGCCAACGTCCTGACTTTC. Protein: CASSLSGSGANVLTF.

As DNA, the CDR3 is TGTGCCAGTAGTGATCCCCTGAAGACAGCAGAGATAGACTATGGCTACACCTTC. Translated, it gives CASSDPLKTAEIDYGYTF. The rearrangement uses TRBV19 and TRBJ1-2, with D possibly TRBD1 on 5 matching bases. Trimming took 5 bases from V and 3 from J, leaving 25 bases between them. This CDR3 contains 18 residues. CDR1 and CDR2 (germline): LNHDA, SQIVND (reference sequence).

The chain has TRBV6-5 and TRBJ2-7, with 8 bases identical to TRBD1. Germline V gene data show CDR1 as MNHEY and CDR2 as SVGAGI. Germline trimming cut 6 bases from V and 6 bases from J; bases unmatched to any gene: 10. This CDR3 is 14 amino acids long. CDR3 bases: TGTGCCAGCAGGACCGAAGGGACAGGCGGCGAGCAGTACTTC. It codes for CASRTEGTGGEQYF.

The chain couples TRBV7-2 to TRBJ1-2; 9 bases line up with TRBD1. This CDR3 is built from 14 residues. V lost 6 bases to trimming and J lost 6 bases; unmatched junction nucleotides: 8. Germline CDR1 and CDR2: SGHTA and FQGNSA. The CDR3, as DNA: TGTGCCAGCAGTCGCAGACAGGGGGAAAATGGCTACACCTTC. Its protein is CASSRRQGENGYTF.

The gene calls are TRBV5-1 and TRBJ2-3, with D maybe TRBD1 (6 bases). The CDR3 runs to 15 residues. Trimming removed 4 bases from V and 2 bases from J, with 14 bases in between. The germline V gene encodes CDR1 SGHRS and CDR2 YFSETQ. The CDR3 loop is CASSEQGIATDTQYF. CDR3 nucleotide sequence: TGCGCCAGCAGCGAACAGGGTATTGCCACAGATACGCAGTATTTT.

The chain recombines TRBV7-6 with TRBJ2-2; 7 bases fit TRBD2. CDR1 and CDR2 from the germline V gene are SGHVS and FNYEAQ. The V and J ends lost 3 bases and 5 bases, in that order; junction bases with no gene match: 3. The CDR3 extends over 14 amino acids. The CDR3 loop reads CASSFRAGTGELFF. CDR3 sequence (DNA): TGTGCCAGCAGCTTTCGAGCGGGGACCGGGGAGCTGTTTTTT.

J is TRBJ1-2 and V is TRBV19; no reliable D call. The CDR3 covers 16 residues. Germline values: CDR1 LNHDA, CDR2 SQIVND (reference sequence). Trimming shortened V by 3 bases and J by 2 bases, and 16 bases separated the two germline ends. The CDR3 sequence is CASSIPSGFANYGYTF. The CDR3 DNA follows: TGTGCCAGTAGTATCCCCTCGGGATTTGCAAACTATGGCTACACCTTC.

The chain uses TRBV25-1 and TRBJ1-1; tentative D call: TRBD1 (5 bases). Germline values: CDR1 MGHDK, CDR2 SYGVNS. The CDR3 consists of 15 residues. V was pared by 4 bases and J by 7 bases, with 19 bases between. CDR3 loop: CASSVQQRGTGEAFF. CDR3 bases: TGTGCCAGCAGTGTTCAACAGAGGGGCACGGGTGAAGCTTTCTTT.

This chain joins TRBV29-1 and TRBJ1-2; TRBD1 aligns across 10 bases. The J segment lost 8 bases and the V segment lost 2 bases, leaving 11 bases of the junction unmatched. The CDR3 loop spans 15 amino acids. From germline, CDR1 is SQVTM and CDR2 ANQGSEA. The CDR3 coding sequence is TGCAGCGTTGAATCGCCCCTAGACAGGGGGCAAGGCTACACCTTC. This codes for CSVESPLDRGQGYTF.

This clone was recorded a few times. V and J are TRBV7-2 and TRBJ2-1; D uncertain. The CDR3 covers 14 residues. Looked up from germline, CDR1 is SGHTA and CDR2 is FQGNSA. V was trimmed by 4 bases and J by 4 bases, leaving 11 bases between them. CDR3 loop: CASSSTATYNEQFF. The CDR3 DNA reads TGTGCCAGCAGCTCAACCGCCACATACAATGAGCAGTTCTTC.

CDR3 loop: CASAAGTVNTEAFF. The CDR3 DNA sequence: TGTGCCAGTGCGGCCGGGACAGTGAACACTGAAGCTTTCTTT. The rearrangement uses TRBV19 and TRBJ1-1, with TRBD1 matching over 7 bases. The CDR3 length is 14 residues. Germline loops: CDR1 LNHDA, CDR2 SQIVND (reference sequence). Trimming at V came to 8 bases and at J to 0 bases, leaving 6 bases not matched to a gene.

This sequence joins TRBV7-6 and TRBJ2-1, with no clear D. Germline loops: CDR1 SGHVS, CDR2 FNYEAQ. The CDR3 runs to 13 residues. Trimming cost V 1 base and J 8 bases, with 9 bases left between them. CDR3 in amino acids: CASSLEAVHEQFF. The DNA for the CDR3 is TGTGCCAGCAGCTTAGAGGCGGTACATGAGCAGTTCTTC. The variable domain in full, completed from reference TRBV7-6 and TRBJ2-1, reads GAGVSQSPRYKVTKRGQDVALRCDPISGHVSLYWYRQALGQGPEFLTYFNYEAQQDKSGLPNDRFSAERPEGSISTLTIQRTEQRDSAMYRCASSLEAVHEQFFGPGTRLTVL.

This clone turned up a few times. The genes are TRBV29-1 and TRBJ2-1, with 8 bases lining up with TRBD2. The ends lost 5 bases at V and 7 bases at J; junction bases unmatched: 16. Germline V lookup: CDR1 SQVTM, CDR2 ANQGSEA. This CDR3 contains 16 residues. The CDR3 here is CSVLDTGTSLGNEQFF. CDR3 nucleotides: TGCAGCGTTCTTGACACCGGGACTAGTCTGGGGAATGAGCAGTTCTTC.